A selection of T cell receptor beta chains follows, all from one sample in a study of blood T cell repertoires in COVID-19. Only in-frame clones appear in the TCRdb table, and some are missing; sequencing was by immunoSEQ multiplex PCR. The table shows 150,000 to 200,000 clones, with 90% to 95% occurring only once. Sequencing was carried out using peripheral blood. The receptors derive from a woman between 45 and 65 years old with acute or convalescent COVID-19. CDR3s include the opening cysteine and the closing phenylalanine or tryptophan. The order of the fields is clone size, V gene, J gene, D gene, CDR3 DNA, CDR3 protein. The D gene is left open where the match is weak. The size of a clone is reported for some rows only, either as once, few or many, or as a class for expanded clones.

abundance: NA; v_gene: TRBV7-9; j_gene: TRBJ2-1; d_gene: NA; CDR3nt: TGTGCCAGCAGCGATCAGGGGATTACCTACAATGAGCAGTTCTTC; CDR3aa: CASSDQGITYNEQFF
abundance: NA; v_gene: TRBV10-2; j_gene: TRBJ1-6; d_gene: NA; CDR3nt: TGCGCCAGCAGAGAGCGGGGAGGAAATTCACCCCTCCACTTT; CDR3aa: CASRERGGNSPLHF
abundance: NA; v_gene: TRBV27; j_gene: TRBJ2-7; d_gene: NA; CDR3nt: TGTGCCAGCAGACCGAGCCCAGGACTCGTGTTCTACGAGCAGTACTTC; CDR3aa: CASRPSPGLVFYEQYF
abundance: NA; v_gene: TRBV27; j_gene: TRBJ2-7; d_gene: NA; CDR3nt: TGTGCCAGCAGCGAATTCGAGAGCTCCTACGAGCAGTACTTC; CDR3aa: CASSEFESSYEQYF
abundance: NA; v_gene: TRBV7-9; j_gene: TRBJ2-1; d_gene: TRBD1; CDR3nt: TGTGCCAGCAGCTTATCGACGGGACAGGGTAAGAATGAGCAGTTCTTC; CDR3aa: CASSLSTGQGKNEQFF
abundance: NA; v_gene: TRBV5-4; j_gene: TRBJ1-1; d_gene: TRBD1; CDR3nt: TGTGCCAGCAGTTTGGGGACAGGGGGGACTGAAGCTTTCTTT; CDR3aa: CASSLGTGGTEAFF
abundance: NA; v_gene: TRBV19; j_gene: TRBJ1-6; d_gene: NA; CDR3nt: TGTGCCAGTAGTCCGGCAGGGTCTTTCTTAAATTCACCCCTCCACTTT; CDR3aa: CASSPAGSFLNSPLHF
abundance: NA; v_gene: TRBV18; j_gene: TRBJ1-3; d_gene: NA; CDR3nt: TGTGCCAGCTCACCCACAGGGTCCTCTGGAAACACCATATATTTT; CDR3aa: CASSPTGSSGNTIYF
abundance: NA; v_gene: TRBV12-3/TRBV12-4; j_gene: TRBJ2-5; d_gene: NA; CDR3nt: TGTGCCAGCAATCAGGCCCATCGGGAGACCCAGTACTTC; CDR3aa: CASNQAHRETQYF
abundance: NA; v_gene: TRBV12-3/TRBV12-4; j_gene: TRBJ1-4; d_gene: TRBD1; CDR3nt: TGTGCCAGCCGCGGGACAGTTAATGAAAAACTGTTTTTT; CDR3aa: CASRGTVNEKLFF
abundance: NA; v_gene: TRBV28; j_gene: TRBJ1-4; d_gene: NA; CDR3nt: TGTGCCAGCAGTCCTTTGGGGGCAAGTGAAAAACTGTTTTTT; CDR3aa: CASSPLGASEKLFF
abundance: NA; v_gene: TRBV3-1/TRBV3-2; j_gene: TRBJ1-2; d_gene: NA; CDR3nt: TGTGCCAGCAGCCAAGATTCGGGGAATAACTATGGCTACACCTTC; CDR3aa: CASSQDSGNNYGYTF
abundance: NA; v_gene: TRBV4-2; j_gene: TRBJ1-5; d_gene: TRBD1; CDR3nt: TGTGCCAGCAGCCAAGTGAAGGGGGCAGGAATTCAGCCCCAGCATTTT; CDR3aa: CASSQVKGAGIQPQHF
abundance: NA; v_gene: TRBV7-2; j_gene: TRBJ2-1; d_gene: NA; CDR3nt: TGTGCCAGCAGCTTAGCGGAGGGGAAGGATGAGCAGTTCTTC; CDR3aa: CASSLAEGKDEQFF
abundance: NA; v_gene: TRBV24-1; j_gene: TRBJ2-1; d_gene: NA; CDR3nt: TGTGCCACCAGTGATTTGCAAGGGAGCTCCTACAATGAGCAGTTCTTC; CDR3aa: CATSDLQGSSYNEQFF
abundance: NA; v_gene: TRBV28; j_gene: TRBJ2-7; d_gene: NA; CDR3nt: TGTGCCAGCAGTTCCCCCCTTACGGGTTACGAGCAGTACTTC; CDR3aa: CASSSPLTGYEQYF
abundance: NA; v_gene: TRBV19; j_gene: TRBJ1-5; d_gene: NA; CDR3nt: TGTGCCAGTAGTCTGACTGGCAATAGCAATCAGCCCCAGCATTTT; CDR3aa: CASSLTGNSNQPQHF
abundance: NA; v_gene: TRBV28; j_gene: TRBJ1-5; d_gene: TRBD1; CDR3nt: TGTGCCAGCAGCCCCCATGGGACAGCGAAGCAGCCCCAGCATTTT; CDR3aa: CASSPHGTAKQPQHF
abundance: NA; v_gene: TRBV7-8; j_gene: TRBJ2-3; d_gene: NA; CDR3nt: TGTGCCAGCAGCTTAGGACTGGGTGCTGATACGCAGTATTTT; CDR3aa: CASSLGLGADTQYF
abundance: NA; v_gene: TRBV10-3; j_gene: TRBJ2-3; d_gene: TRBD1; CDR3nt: TGTGCCATCAGTGAGGGGACAGTTAACACAGATACGCAGTATTTT; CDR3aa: CAISEGTVNTDTQYF
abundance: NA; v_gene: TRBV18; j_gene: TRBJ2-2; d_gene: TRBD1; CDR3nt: TGTGCCAGCTCACGAGGGACAGCCCGTTTGGAGCTGTTTTTT; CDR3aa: CASSRGTARLELFF
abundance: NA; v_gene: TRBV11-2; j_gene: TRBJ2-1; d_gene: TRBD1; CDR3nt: TGTGCCAGCAGCTTCGGACAGGGCAACTCCTACAATGAGCAGTTCTTC; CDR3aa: CASSFGQGNSYNEQFF
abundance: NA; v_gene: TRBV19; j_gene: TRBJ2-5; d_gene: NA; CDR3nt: TGTGCCAGTAGTATTGCGGGGTATGGGCAAGAGACCCAGTACTTC; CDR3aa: CASSIAGYGQETQYF
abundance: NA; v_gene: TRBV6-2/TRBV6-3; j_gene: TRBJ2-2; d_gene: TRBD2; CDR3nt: TGTGCCAGCAGTGCCGGAGGCGGGAGGGCCTACACCGGGGAGCTGTTTTTT; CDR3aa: CASSAGGGRAYTGELFF
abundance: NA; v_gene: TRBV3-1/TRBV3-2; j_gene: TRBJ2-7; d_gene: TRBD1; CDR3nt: TGTGCCAGCAGCCTAGACAGGGGCGGCTACGAGCAGTACTTC; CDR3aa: CASSLDRGGYEQYF
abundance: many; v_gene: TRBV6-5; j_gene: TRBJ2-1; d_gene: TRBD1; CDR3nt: TGTGCCAGCAGTAGAGACAGGGCTTGGGGCAGTGAGCAGTTCTTC; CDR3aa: CASSRDRAWGSEQFF
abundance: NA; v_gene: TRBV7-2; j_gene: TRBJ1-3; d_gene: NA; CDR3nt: TGTGCCAGCAGCTCACTCGAACTGAGGAGGAACCACGGAAACACCATATATTTT; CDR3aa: CASSSLELRRNHGNTIYF
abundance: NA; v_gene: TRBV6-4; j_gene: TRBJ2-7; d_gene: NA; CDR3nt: TGTGCCAGCAGTGACGATGACCTCGGGACCTACGAGCAGTACTTC; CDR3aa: CASSDDDLGTYEQYF